The 21 T cell receptor beta chains in this list originate from one sample, sequenced in a study of blood T cell repertoires in COVID-19. Libraries were prepared by immunoSEQ multiplex PCR; TCRdb keeps only in-frame clonotypes and omits some of them. The data hold fewer than 75,000 clones, with 80% to 90% observed a single time. The sample consisted of peripheral blood. The receptors derive from a man in his 60s with active or convalescent COVID-19.

This sequence joins TRBV9 and TRBJ2-6; 7 bases are shared with TRBD2. The CDR3 has 16 residues. Germline values: CDR1 SGDLS, CDR2 YYNGEE. The trim removed 2 bases at V and 0 bases at J, leaving 2 bases unmatched. The CDR3 spells CASSVRGGSGANVLTF. In DNA form, the CDR3 reads TGTGCCAGCAGCGTCCGCGGGGGCTCTGGGGCCAACGTCCTGACTTTC.

The chain carries TRBV30 and TRBJ1-3; D gene ambiguous. Germline V gives CDR1 GTSNPN, CDR2 SVGIG (reference sequence). This CDR3 spans 13 amino acids. V was shortened by 0 bases and J by 1 base, with 4 bases between the two germline ends. CDR3 DNA sequence: TGTGCCTGGAGTGTAGCTTCTGGAAACACCATATATTTT. Protein: CAWSVASGNTIYF.

The chain has TRBV23-1 and TRBJ2-7; possibly TRBD2 for D (5 bases). TRBV23-1 is marked as an open reading frame, function uncertain. V lost 2 bases and J 0 bases, leaving 23 bases between the germline ends. The CDR3 has 19 amino acids. The CDR3 DNA reads TGCGCCAGCAGTCAACTCGCAGGTCCCCTCCTGAGGGTCTCCTACGAGCAGTACTTC. This encodes CASSQLAGPLLRVSYEQYF.

This chain uses TRBV6-5 with TRBJ2-4, with D unclear. The CDR3 consists of 10 residues. Looked up from germline, CDR1 is MNHEY and CDR2 is SVGAGI. V gave up 11 bases and J gave up 7 bases, with 9 bases separating them. The CDR3, as DNA: TGTGCCGGCCACTACAACATTCAGTACTTC. Translating it yields CAGHYNIQYF.

J is TRBJ2-1 and V is TRBV23-1, with a tentative D call TRBD1 (5 bases). TRBV23-1 is classed as an ORF, of uncertain function. Trimming stripped 3 bases from V and 3 bases from J, with 6 bases between. The length of the CDR3 is 13 residues. DNA of the CDR3: TGCGCCAGCAGTCAGGACAACTACAATGAGCAGTTCTTC. This codes for CASSQDNYNEQFF.

The chain employs TRBV5-1 and TRBJ1-4, with TRBD1 identical over 8 bases. V was pared by 0 bases and J by 7 bases, with 8 bases of the junction left unmatched. Germline V gene lookup returns CDR1 SGHRS and CDR2 YFSETQ. CDR3 length equals 16 residues. The CDR3 nucleotides are TGCGCCAGCAGCTTGGCCAATGGGCAGGGGGCTGAAAAACTGTTTTTT. Its protein product is CASSLANGQGAEKLFF.

The gene calls are TRBV10-3 and TRBJ1-1; 9 bases are shared with TRBD1. This CDR3 is 14 amino acids long. CDR1 is ENHRY and CDR2 is SYGVKD in the germline V gene. With 3 bases clipped from V and 5 bases from J, the junction kept 4 bases outside the gene matches. The CDR3 spells CAISETGQGTEAFF. For the CDR3, the DNA is TGTGCCATCAGTGAAACGGGACAGGGAACTGAAGCTTTCTTT.

The chain couples TRBV2 to TRBJ1-4; 9 bases fit TRBD1. The trim removed 6 bases at V and 6 bases at J, leaving 14 bases unmatched. CDR3 length equals 17 residues. The germline V gene has CDR1 SNHLY and CDR2 FYNNEI. This chain's CDR3 is CASRTLSAGDRDEKLFF. DNA of the CDR3: TGTGCCAGCAGAACACTTTCGGCCGGGGACAGGGATGAAAAACTGTTTTTT.

This sequence joins TRBV7-2 and TRBJ2-7, with 8 bases lining up with TRBD2. This CDR3 region has 15 residues. The germline CDR1 and CDR2 sequences are SGHTA and FQGNSA. V dropped 7 bases and J dropped 1; count of bases not matched to a gene: 9. CDR3 sequence (DNA): TGTGCCAGCACCCCGGGAGGGATGGGGTCCTACGAGCAGTACTTC. Protein sequence: CASTPGGMGSYEQYF.

The V and J genes are TRBV30 and TRBJ1-5, with TRBD1 matching over 7 bases. The CDR3 loop spans 15 amino acids. Germline V gene sequence: CDR1 GTSNPN, CDR2 SVGIG (reference sequence). The V segment lost 3 bases and the J segment 0 bases; nucleotides outside the gene matches: 5. CDR3 sequence reads: CAWRLQGTSNQPQHF. The CDR3 DNA is TGTGCCTGGAGACTACAGGGGACTAGCAATCAGCCCCAGCATTTT.

V and J are TRBV27 and TRBJ2-2, with 9 bases aligning to TRBD2. The V gene's germline CDR1 is MNHEY and CDR2 SMNVEV (reference sequence). The V segment lost 7 bases and the J segment 1 base; nucleotides outside the gene matches: 4. The CDR3 runs 15 residues. CDR3 in DNA: TGTGCCAGCAATCGACTAGCGGAGAACACCGGGGAGCTGTTTTTT. This codes for CASNRLAENTGELFF.

This clone was detected only a few times. The chain links TRBV19 to TRBJ1-5; D ambiguous. The CDR3 runs 16 residues. The germline V gene encodes CDR1 LNHDA and CDR2 SQIVND (reference sequence). Trimming stripped 7 bases from V and 0 bases from J, with 16 bases between. CDR3 sequence reads: CASTLSLAGSNQPQHF. The CDR3 DNA follows: TGTGCCAGTACCCTATCCCTCGCGGGTAGCAATCAGCCCCAGCATTTT.

J is TRBJ1-6 and V is TRBV5-1; no firm D call. The CDR3 is 14 residues long. Germline values: CDR1 SGHRS, CDR2 YFSETQ. The V end lost 0 bases, the J end lost 6 bases, and 7 bases lay between the germline ends. The CDR3 DNA is TGCGCCAGCAGCTTGGACACGTTTAATTCACCCCTCCACTTT. As protein: CASSLDTFNSPLHF.

This chain joins TRBV12-3 or TRBV12-4 and TRBJ2-1, with D maybe TRBD2 (6 bases). The CDR3 has 13 amino acids. The V end was cut by 8 bases, the J end by 10 bases, with 18 bases between. Written as DNA, the CDR3 is TGTGCCAGCTGGATCGGTGGCGGGAAAGAGCAGTTCTTC. Its translation is CASWIGGGKEQFF.

This chain uses TRBV6-6 with TRBJ2-1; no definite D call. The CDR3 covers 12 residues. Germline loops: CDR1 MNHNY, CDR2 SVGAGI (reference sequence). Deletions cut 8 bases from V and 7 bases from J, with 12 bases between. The CDR3 reads CASGTLRNEQFF. DNA of the CDR3: TGTGCCAGCGGAACTCTGCGGAATGAGCAGTTCTTC.

The rearrangement uses TRBV3-1 (or the pseudogene TRBV3-2) and TRBJ2-1; TRBD2 aligns across 12 bases. Germline lookup yields CDR1 LGHDT and CDR2 YNNKEL (reference sequence). The CDR3 covers 15 residues. Trimming cost V 4 bases and J 9 bases; bases outside gene matches: 7. This chain's CDR3 is CASSPTSGSPGEQFF. The CDR3 region has the DNA TGTGCCAGCAGCCCGACTAGCGGGAGTCCAGGTGAGCAGTTCTTC.

The chain uses TRBV5-1 and TRBJ2-1; the match to TRBD1 covers 8 bases. The ends lost 4 bases at V and 7 bases at J; junction bases unmatched: 10. Germline loops: CDR1 SGHRS, CDR2 YFSETQ. CDR3 length: 15 amino acids. CDR3 protein: CASSLEDREQNEQFF. CDR3 nucleotides: TGCGCCAGCAGCCTGGAGGACAGGGAACAGAATGAGCAGTTCTTC.

This chain connects TRBV3-1 (or the pseudogene TRBV3-2) to TRBJ2-3; TRBD2 aligns across 10 bases. Per the germline V gene, CDR1 is LGHDT and CDR2 is YNNKEL (reference sequence). There are 16 residues in the CDR3. Germline trimming cut 1 base from V and 3 bases from J; bases unmatched to any gene: 4. As DNA, the CDR3 is TGTGCCAGCAGCCAAGCGATAGCGGGAGGAACAGATACGCAGTATTTT. It encodes CASSQAIAGGTDTQYF.

The chain uses TRBV27 and TRBJ1-6, with D perhaps matching TRBD1 (5 bases). The CDR3 extends over 17 amino acids. CDR1 is MNHEY, CDR2 SMNVEV, per germline (reference sequence). Trimming shortened V by 0 bases and J by 4 bases, and 13 bases separated the two germline ends. The CDR3 protein is CASSLSRGGFYNSPLHF. The CDR3 bases are TGTGCCAGCAGTTTATCTAGGGGTGGCTTTTATAATTCACCCCTCCACTTT.

V usage is TRBV2 and J usage is TRBJ2-2; no clear D gene. The germline CDR1 and CDR2 sequences are SNHLY and FYNNEI. V was pared by 4 bases and J by 2 bases, with 14 bases between. The CDR3 length is 16 residues. The CDR3 sequence is CASSGRQNTNTGELFF. DNA for the CDR3: TGTGCCAGCAGTGGTAGACAAAACACCAACACCGGGGAGCTGTTTTTT.

This clone is a singleton in its sample. This chain's CDR3 is CASSPTGPRETQYF. The CDR3 DNA reads as TGTGCCAGCAGCCCTACCGGTCCCCGGGAGACCCAGTACTTC. This rearrangement joins TRBV7-3 to TRBJ2-5; D is unclear. Germline values: CDR1 SGHTA, CDR2 FQGTGA. This CDR3 is 14 amino acids long. V dropped 5 bases and J dropped 5 bases, with 15 bases sitting between them.